This T cell receptor (beta chain) was profiled in a study of cytomegalovirus exposure and HLA in healthy donors. Study outcomes and limitations: Cytomegalovirus status, reportedly, was diagnosed with high specificity and sensitivity by the classifier. Immune exposure information available was restricted to CMV serostatus. The authors excluded some V segments, including TRBV6-2 and TRBV6-3, as indistinguishable.

The CDR3 sequence is 16 residues long. Germline V gives CDR1 SEHNR, CDR2 FQNEAQ (reference sequence). Of note for this clone: Its antigen is undetermined. Sequence at one end of the junction differs from germline and may be a read error.

Use of 60 Vbeta and 13 Jbeta primers characterized the PCR. Data came from immunoSEQ multiplex PCR; TCRdb stores just in-frame clones and leaves some out. The sample has about 120,000 clones; roughly 80% are singletons. The chain has TRBV7-9 and TRBJ2-1; 12 bases align to TRBD2. The receptor's source is a woman in her late teens or twenties in good health and CMV-seronegative. The specimen sequenced was PBMCs. In nucleotides, the CDR3 is TGTTCCAGCAGCCTCCGGACTAGCGGGACCTACAATGAGCAGTTCTTC. This gives the protein CSSSLRTSGTYNEQFF.